Each of the 25 T cell receptor beta chains below was sequenced from the same sample in a study of patients and donors after allogeneic stem cell transplantation. TCRdb fed the RT-PCR reads into MiXCR, producing one record per CDR3 protein. The sample has approximately 170,000 distinct CDR3 sequences; approximately 30% are singletons. The sequencing sample was made of blood, either unsorted or a sorted T cell fraction (not recorded which). The receptors originated from a human donor who was either an allogeneic HSCT recipient or a stem cell or donor lymphocyte infusion donor (not recorded which). It is not recorded whose cells these are; they may come from a transplant donor.

J is TRBJ2-1 and V is TRBV5-1; TRBD2 matches at 7 bases. The V and J ends lost 3 bases and 7 bases, in that order; junction bases with no gene match: 7. The CDR3 spans 14 residues. Germline CDR1 SGHRS, CDR2 YFSETQ. CDR3 in amino acids: CASSSMTSWNEQFF. Here the CDR3 DNA reads TGCGCCAGCAGCTCTATGACTAGCTGGAATGAGCAGTTCTTC.

This clonotype appeared a few times. The CDR3 here is CASRNRGNQPQHF. CDR3 nucleotide sequence: TGTGCCAGCAGGAACAGGGGAAATCAGCCCCAGCATTTT. V gene TRBV28 combines with J gene TRBJ1-5; TRBD1 matches 7 bases. V gave up 6 bases and J gave up 4 bases; unmatched junction bases: 3. The germline V gene encodes CDR1 MDHEN and CDR2 SYDVKM. CDR3 size: 13 residues.

This chain connects TRBV27 to TRBJ2-5, with TRBD2 identical over 11 bases. The CDR3 length is 17 residues. The germline V gene has CDR1 MNHEY and CDR2 SMNVEV (reference sequence). V was clipped by 4 bases and J by 3 bases; unmatched bases: 10. CDR3 in DNA: TGTGCCAGCAGTTCGGGCACTAGCGGGAGTTGGGAAGAGACCCAGTACTTC. Translated: CASSSGTSGSWEETQYF.

This rearrangement joins TRBV10-3 to TRBJ1-1; 8 bases fit TRBD1. This CDR3 region has 11 residues. With V trimmed by 4 bases and J by 10 bases, 2 bases remained unmatched. Germline-derived CDR1 and CDR2 are ENHRY and SYGVKD. CDR3 amino acids: CAISGDRGAFF. Written as DNA, the CDR3 is TGTGCCATCAGTGGAGACAGGGGAGCTTTCTTT.

This chain links TRBV4-2 with TRBJ2-7; 13 bases align to TRBD2. This CDR3 is 17 amino acids long. V was clipped by 1 base and J by 1 base; unmatched bases: 4. Looked up from germline, CDR1 is LGHNA and CDR2 is YNFKEQ. The CDR3 protein is CASSQALLAGGSYEQYF. DNA for the CDR3: TGTGCCAGCAGCCAAGCACTACTAGCGGGAGGGTCCTACGAGCAGTACTTC.

This clonotype was recorded a few times. The genes are TRBV21-1 and TRBJ1-1. TRBV21-1 is reported as a pseudogene. The CDR3 loop spans 13 amino acids. The CDR3 loop reads CASSKEGGPEAFF. The DNA of the CDR3 is TGTGCCAGCAGCAAAGAGGGTGGGCCAGAAGCTTTCTTT.

This clonotype was detected a few times. V gene TRBV7-2 combines with J gene TRBJ1-1; 9 nucleotides match TRBD1. The CDR3 has 14 amino acids. Trimming took 5 bases from V and 4 from J; bases not matched to a gene: 5. CDR1 SGHTA and CDR2 FQGNSA come from the germline V gene. The CDR3 nucleotides are TGTGCCAGCAGCCTACAGGGGGCAGTCACTGAAGCTTTCTTT. This sequence encodes CASSLQGAVTEAFF.

Turning to this clonotype: The junction and the germline gene differ at one end; a read error may be behind it. Here the CDR3 reads CASSQDVGGSLWHF. CDR3 coding DNA: TGCGCCAGCAGCCAAGATGTAGGGGGGAGCCTATGGCACTTC. The chain employs TRBV4-1 and TRBJ2-7, with D perhaps being TRBD1 or TRBD2 (6 bases each). Germline V gene lookup returns CDR1 MGHRA and CDR2 YSYEKL. The CDR3 consists of 14 residues.

This chain connects TRBV20-1 to TRBJ2-2; tentative D call: TRBD2 (5 bases). CDR1 DFQATT and CDR2 SNEGSKA come from the germline V gene (reference sequence). The CDR3 is made up of 15 amino acids. The V and J ends lost 2 bases and 2 bases respectively, with 12 bases between them. The chain's CDR3 is CSARPPAENTGELFF. In nucleotides, the CDR3 is TGCAGTGCTAGACCCCCAGCGGAAAACACCGGGGAGCTGTTTTTT.

This clonotype was counted once. The chain uses TRBV20-1 and TRBJ2-3; unclear D gene. Trimming stripped 1 base from V and 2 bases from J, with 10 bases between. Germline-derived CDR1 and CDR2 are DFQATT and SNEGSKA (reference sequence). This CDR3 spans 14 amino acids. CDR3 nucleotide sequence: TGCAGTGCTAGAGGAGGCAGCGCCACAGATACGCAGTATTTT. Its translation is CSARGGSATDTQYF.

J is TRBJ2-1 and V is TRBV5-1, with a weak D call TRBD2 (6 bases). CDR3 size: 15 residues. Germline CDR1 and CDR2: SGHRS and YFSETQ. Trimming shortened V by 7 bases and J by 6 bases, and 20 bases separated the two germline ends. Here the CDR3 DNA reads TGCGCCAGCGCAGGAGGGGTTTCGTTGGTCAATGAGCAGTTCTTC. Encoded protein: CASAGGVSLVNEQFF.

V and J are TRBV7-2 and TRBJ1-3; 11 nucleotides line up with TRBD1. In germline, CDR1 is SGHTA, CDR2 FQGNSA. J gave up 3 bases and V 1 base, and 2 bases lay outside the gene matches. This CDR3 contains 16 residues. The CDR3 loop reads CASSLGDRGYGNTIYF. For the CDR3, the DNA is TGTGCCAGCAGCTTAGGGGACAGGGGGTATGGAAACACCATATATTTT.

This clonotype showed up many times. This chain connects TRBV5-1 to TRBJ1-2, with 7 nucleotides matching TRBD1. V lost 0 bases, J lost 7 bases, and 3 bases stayed unmatched. CDR1 is SGHRS, CDR2 YFSETQ, per germline. This CDR3 contains 13 residues. The CDR3 here is CASSLGPGGGYTF. The CDR3, as DNA: TGCGCCAGCAGCTTGGGTCCAGGGGGTGGCTACACCTTC. The complete variable domain, with remaining parts taken from reference TRBV5-1 and TRBJ1-2, reads KAGVTQTPRYLIKTRGQQVTLSCSPISGHRSVSWYQQTPGQGLQFLFEYFSETQRNKGNFPGRFSGRQFSNSRSEMNVSTLELGDSALYLCASSLGPGGGYTFGSGTRLTVV.

The chain employs TRBV12-3 or TRBV12-4 and TRBJ1-4; D may be TRBD1 (5 bases). Trimming removed 1 base at V and 6 bases at J, with 9 bases between. The CDR3 contains 14 residues. CDR3 sequence reads: CASSLGQGDEKLFF. In DNA, the CDR3 is TGTGCCAGCAGTTTAGGGCAAGGGGATGAAAAACTGTTTTTT.

The chain links TRBV28 to TRBJ2-1, with 7 bases lining up with TRBD2. The V segment lost 3 bases and the J segment 6 bases; nucleotides outside the gene matches: 8. Germline V gives CDR1 MDHEN, CDR2 SYDVKM. This CDR3 comprises 15 residues. CDR3 coding DNA: TGTGCCAGCAGTTTCTGGGGGAGGGCCTCCAATGAGCAGTTCTTC. Its translation: CASSFWGRASNEQFF.

A few counts support this clonotype. The gene calls are TRBV29-1 and TRBJ2-2; a weak D match, TRBD2 (6 bases). CDR3 size: 15 residues. From germline, CDR1 is SQVTM and CDR2 ANQGSEA. The ends were cut back, 4 bases at V and 1 base at J, with 13 bases in the middle. The CDR3 here is CSVAPGTRNTGELFF. The CDR3 DNA reads TGCAGCGTTGCCCCCGGGACTCGGAACACCGGGGAGCTGTTTTTT.

This clonotype was seen a handful of times. The chain employs TRBV3-1 and TRBJ2-7, with 11 nucleotides matching TRBD1. The germline V gene has CDR1 LGHDT and CDR2 YNNKEL (reference sequence). The CDR3 has 15 amino acids. V was clipped by 4 bases and J by 7 bases; unmatched bases: 9. The CDR3 DNA sequence: TGTGCCAGCAGCCCGAGCGGACAGGGGGCCAGGGAGCAGTACTTC. It specifies CASSPSGQGAREQYF.

The rearrangement links TRBV7-9 to TRBJ1-2; possibly TRBD1 for D (5 bases). With 10 bases removed from V and 4 bases from J, the gap between germline ends came to 16 bases. The CDR3 is made up of 13 amino acids. Germline V gene sequence: CDR1 SEHNR, CDR2 FQNEAQ (reference sequence). This CDR3 reads CATSGGTFYGYTF. For the CDR3, the DNA is TGTGCCACCTCCGGGGGGACTTTCTATGGCTACACCTTC.

The chain is built from TRBV5-6 and TRBJ2-7, with TRBD2 matching over 8 bases. The germline V gene has CDR1 SGHDT and CDR2 YYEEEE. The CDR3 runs 13 residues. With V trimmed by 4 bases and J by 4 bases, 4 bases remained unmatched. The CDR3 region is CASSGGLVYEQYF. In nucleotides, the CDR3 is TGTGCCAGCAGCGGGGGACTAGTTTACGAGCAGTACTTC. The full variable domain, with the rest looked up from reference TRBV5-6 and TRBJ2-7, is DAGVTQSPTHLIKTRGQQVTLRCSPKSGHDTVSWYQQALGQGPQFIFQYYEEEERQRGNFPDRFSGHQFPNYSSELNVNALLLGDSALYLCASSGGLVYEQYFGPGTRLTVT.

The rearrangement uses TRBV10-3 and TRBJ2-7; 8 bases align to TRBD1. Germline assignment: CDR1 ENHRY and CDR2 SYGVKD. Unmatched junction bases numbered 4, after V lost 1 base and J lost 8 bases. The CDR3 length is 13 residues. The CDR3 DNA reads as TGTGCCATCAGTGAGTGGACAGGGAGCAAGCAGTACTTC. The encoded protein is CAISEWTGSKQYF.

This clonotype was seen a single time. This chain links TRBV12-3 or TRBV12-4 with TRBJ2-2; D uncertain. This CDR3 comprises 16 residues. V lost 5 bases, J lost 3 bases, and 16 bases lay in between. The CDR3 DNA reads as TGTGCCAGCAGTCCTTGGAAGTATAAGGACACCGGGGAGCTGTTTTTT. Its translation: CASSPWKYKDTGELFF.

This clonotype was seen a handful of times. V usage is TRBV27 and J usage is TRBJ2-7, with D tentatively TRBD2 (6 bases). Germline loops: CDR1 MNHEY, CDR2 SMNVEV (reference sequence). This CDR3 region has 12 residues. Trimming cost V 0 bases and J 7 bases, with 7 bases left between them. CDR3 DNA: TGTGCCAGCAGTTTATCAGGGAGGGAGCAGTACTTC. It yields the protein CASSLSGREQYF.

The rearrangement uses TRBV11-3 and TRBJ2-1; TRBD2 aligns across 9 bases. V lost 1 base and J lost 5; bases outside the gene matches: 15. Germline V gives CDR1 SGHNT, CDR2 YENEEA. The CDR3 is made up of 19 amino acids. For the CDR3, the DNA is TGTGCCAGCAGCTTAGGTTCTGGGCTAGCGGGGCCTTATCACAATGAGCAGTTCTTC. Translated, it gives CASSLGSGLAGPYHNEQFF. Based on the CDR3 plus reference TRBV11-3 and TRBJ2-1, the full variable domain is EAGVVQSPRYKIIEKKQPVAFWCNPISGHNTLYWYLQNLGQGPELLIRYENEEAVDDSQLPKDRFSAERLKGVDSTLKIQPAELGDSAVYLCASSLGSGLAGPYHNEQFFGPGTRLTVL.

The V and J genes are TRBV13 and TRBJ2-7, with D tentatively TRBD1 (6 bases). V was clipped by 7 bases and J by 7 bases, with 17 bases between them. The CDR3 covers 13 residues. Germline V gene sequence: CDR1 PRHDT, CDR2 FYEKMQ (reference sequence). The CDR3, as DNA: TGTGCCAGCAAAGGACAGACCTCTGAGGAGCAGTACTTC. It codes for CASKGQTSEEQYF.

Here the CDR3 reads CASSLYRGSYGYTF. In DNA, the CDR3 is TGCGCCAGCAGCCTATACAGGGGAAGTTATGGCTACACCTTC. The V gene is TRBV5-1, the J gene TRBJ1-2; 7 nucleotides match TRBD1. CDR1 is SGHRS and CDR2 is YFSETQ in the germline V gene. CDR3 length: 14 residues. The trim removed 4 bases at V and 5 bases at J, leaving 8 bases unmatched.